The clone carrying this T cell receptor beta chain was counted only a few times. No antigen is known for it. The record originates from a study of CD8+ T cells in alopecia areata. The overall study: Severity among treated patients was scored by the percentage of scalp area affected.

It was cDNA, reverse transcribed from extracted RNA, that served as the sequencing template. Method: immunoSEQ multiplex PCR; TCRdb's copy keeps in-frame clones and lacks some. The sample shows roughly 150,000 clones, 50% to 65% of them seen only once. Germline assignment: CDR1 SGHRS and CDR2 YFSETQ. Trimming at V came to 3 bases and at J to 3 bases, leaving 5 bases not matched to a gene. The CDR3 spans 15 residues. This sample's treatment: oral pan-JAK inhibitor, 5-10 mg twice daily. Study observations and caveats: Scalp clonality dropped significantly under tofacitinib, as did expanded CD8+ top-100 clones.

This TCR derives from a human donor with alopecia areata. The chain joins TRBV5-1 to TRBJ1-3; 8 positions match TRBD1. The sequencing used CD8+ T cells sorted from blood, collected at week 4, from a patient treated with tofacitinib. This chain's CDR3 is CASSSTDRVGNTIYF. The CDR3 DNA follows: TGCGCCAGCAGCTCAACGGACAGGGTTGGAAACACCATATATTTT. Full variable domain (missing parts from reference TRBV5-1 and TRBJ1-3): KAGVTQTPRYLIKTRGQQVTLSCSPISGHRSVSWYQQTPGQGLQFLFEYFSETQRNKGNFPGRFSGRQFSNSRSEMNVSTLELGDSALYLCASSSTDRVGNTIYFGEGSWLTVV.